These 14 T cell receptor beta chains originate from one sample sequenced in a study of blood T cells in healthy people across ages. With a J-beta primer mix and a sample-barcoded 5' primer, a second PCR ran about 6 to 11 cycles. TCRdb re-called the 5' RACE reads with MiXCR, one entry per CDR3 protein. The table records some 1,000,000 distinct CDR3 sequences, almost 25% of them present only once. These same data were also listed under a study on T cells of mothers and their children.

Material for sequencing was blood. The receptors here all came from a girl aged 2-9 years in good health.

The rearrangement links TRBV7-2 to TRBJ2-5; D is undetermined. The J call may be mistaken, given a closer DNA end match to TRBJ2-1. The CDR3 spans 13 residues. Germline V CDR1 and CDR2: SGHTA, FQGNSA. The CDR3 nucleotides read TGTGCCAGCAGGGGCGGTGGATTCAATGAGCAGTTCTTC. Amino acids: CASRGGGFNEQFF.

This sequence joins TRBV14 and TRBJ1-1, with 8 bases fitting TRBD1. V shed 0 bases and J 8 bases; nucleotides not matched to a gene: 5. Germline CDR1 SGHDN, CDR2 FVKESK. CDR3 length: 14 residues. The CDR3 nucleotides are TGTGCCAGCAGCCAAGACTTTTCAGGGGGCGAAGCTTTCTTT. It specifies CASSQDFSGGEAFF.

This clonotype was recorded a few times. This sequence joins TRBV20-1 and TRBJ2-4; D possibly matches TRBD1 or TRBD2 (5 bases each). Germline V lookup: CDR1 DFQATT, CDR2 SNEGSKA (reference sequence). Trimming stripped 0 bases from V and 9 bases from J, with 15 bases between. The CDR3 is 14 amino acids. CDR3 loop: CSARDVLGESIQYF. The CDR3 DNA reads TGCAGTGCTAGAGATGTGTTGGGGGAAAGCATTCAGTACTTC.

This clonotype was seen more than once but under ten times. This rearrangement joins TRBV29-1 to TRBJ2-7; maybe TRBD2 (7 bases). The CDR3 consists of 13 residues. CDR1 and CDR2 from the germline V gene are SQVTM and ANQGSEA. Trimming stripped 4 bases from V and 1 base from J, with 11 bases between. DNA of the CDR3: TGCAGCGTTGGAGGGGGGGTGTCCTACGAGCAGTACTTC. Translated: CSVGGGVSYEQYF.

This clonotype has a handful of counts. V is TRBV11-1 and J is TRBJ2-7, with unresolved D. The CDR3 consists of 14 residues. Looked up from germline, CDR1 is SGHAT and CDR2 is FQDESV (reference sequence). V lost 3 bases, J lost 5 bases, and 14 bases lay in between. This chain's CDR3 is CASSFTGYSHEQYF. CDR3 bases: TGTGCCAGCAGCTTCACCGGGTATAGTCACGAGCAGTACTTC.

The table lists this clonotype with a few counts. CDR3 protein: CSARVLAGGLDEQFF. In nucleotides, the CDR3 is TGCAGTGCTAGGGTGCTAGCGGGGGGGCTAGATGAGCAGTTCTTC. The chain has TRBV20-1 and TRBJ2-1, with 12 bases fitting TRBD2. Germline trimming cut 3 bases from V and 8 bases from J; bases unmatched to any gene: 8. Germline assignment: CDR1 DFQATT and CDR2 SNEGSKA (reference sequence). The CDR3 is made up of 15 amino acids.

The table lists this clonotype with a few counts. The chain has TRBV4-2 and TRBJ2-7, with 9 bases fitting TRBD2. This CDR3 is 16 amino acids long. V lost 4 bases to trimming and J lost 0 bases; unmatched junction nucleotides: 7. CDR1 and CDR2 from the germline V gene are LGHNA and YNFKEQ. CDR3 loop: CASSRETSGPSYEQYF. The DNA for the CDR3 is TGTGCCAGCAGCCGAGAAACTAGCGGGCCCTCCTACGAGCAGTACTTC.

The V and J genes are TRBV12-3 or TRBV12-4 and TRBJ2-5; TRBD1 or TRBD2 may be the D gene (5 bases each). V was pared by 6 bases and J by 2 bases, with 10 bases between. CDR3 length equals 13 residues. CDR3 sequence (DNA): TGTGCCAGCAGACGGTGGGGGCAAGAGACCCAGTACTTC. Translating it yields CASRRWGQETQYF.

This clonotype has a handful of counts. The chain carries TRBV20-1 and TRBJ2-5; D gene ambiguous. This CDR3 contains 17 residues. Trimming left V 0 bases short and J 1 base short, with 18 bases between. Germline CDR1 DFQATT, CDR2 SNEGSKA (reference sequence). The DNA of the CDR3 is TGCAGTGCTAGAGAGACGAACCTAATCAGTGTCCAAGAGACCCAGTACTTC. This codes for CSARETNLISVQETQYF.

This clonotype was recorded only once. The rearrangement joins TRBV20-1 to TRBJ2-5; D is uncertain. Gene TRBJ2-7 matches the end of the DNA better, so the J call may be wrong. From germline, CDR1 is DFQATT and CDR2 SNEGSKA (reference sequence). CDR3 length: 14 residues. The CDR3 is CSARDVQVHYEQYF. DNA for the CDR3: TGCAGTGCTAGAGATGTGCAGGTTCACTACGAGCAGTACTTC.

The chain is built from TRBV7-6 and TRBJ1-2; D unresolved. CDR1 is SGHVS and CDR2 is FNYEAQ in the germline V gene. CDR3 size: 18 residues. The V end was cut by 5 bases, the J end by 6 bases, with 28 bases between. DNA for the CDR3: TGTGCCAGCAGCCCAACCTACGATAATCCGGTGTCGGATGATGGCTACACCTTC. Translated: CASSPTYDNPVSDDGYTF. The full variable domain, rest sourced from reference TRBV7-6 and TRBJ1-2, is GAGVSQSPRYKVTKRGQDVALRCDPISGHVSLYWYRQALGQGPEFLTYFNYEAQQDKSGLPNDRFSAERPEGSISTLTIQRTEQRDSAMYRCASSPTYDNPVSDDGYTFGSGTRLTVV.

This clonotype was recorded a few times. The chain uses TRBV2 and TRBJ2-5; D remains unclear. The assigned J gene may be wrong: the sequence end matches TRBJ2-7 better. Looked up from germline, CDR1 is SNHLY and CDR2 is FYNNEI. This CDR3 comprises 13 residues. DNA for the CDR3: TGTGCCAGCAGTTTCGGATATACCTACGAGCAGTACTTC. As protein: CASSFGYTYEQYF.

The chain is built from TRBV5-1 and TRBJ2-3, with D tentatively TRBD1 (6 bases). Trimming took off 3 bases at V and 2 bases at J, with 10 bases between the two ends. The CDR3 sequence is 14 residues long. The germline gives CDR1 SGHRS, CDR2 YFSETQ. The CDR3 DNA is TGCGCCAGCAGCTACAGGGAATCCACAGATACGCAGTATTTT. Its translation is CASSYRESTDTQYF.

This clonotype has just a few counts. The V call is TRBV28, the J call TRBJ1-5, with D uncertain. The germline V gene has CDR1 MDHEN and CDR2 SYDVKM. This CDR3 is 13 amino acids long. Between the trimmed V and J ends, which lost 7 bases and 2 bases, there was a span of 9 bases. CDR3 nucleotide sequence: TGTGCCAGCAACGAAGGAGGCAATCAGCCCCAGCATTTT. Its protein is CASNEGGNQPQHF. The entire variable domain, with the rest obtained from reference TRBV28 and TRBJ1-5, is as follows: DVKVTQSSRYLVKRTGEKVFLECVQDMDHENMFWYRQDPGLGLRLIYFSYDVKMKEKGDIPEGYSVSREKKERFSLILESASTNQTSMYLCASNEGGNQPQHFGDGTRLSIL.